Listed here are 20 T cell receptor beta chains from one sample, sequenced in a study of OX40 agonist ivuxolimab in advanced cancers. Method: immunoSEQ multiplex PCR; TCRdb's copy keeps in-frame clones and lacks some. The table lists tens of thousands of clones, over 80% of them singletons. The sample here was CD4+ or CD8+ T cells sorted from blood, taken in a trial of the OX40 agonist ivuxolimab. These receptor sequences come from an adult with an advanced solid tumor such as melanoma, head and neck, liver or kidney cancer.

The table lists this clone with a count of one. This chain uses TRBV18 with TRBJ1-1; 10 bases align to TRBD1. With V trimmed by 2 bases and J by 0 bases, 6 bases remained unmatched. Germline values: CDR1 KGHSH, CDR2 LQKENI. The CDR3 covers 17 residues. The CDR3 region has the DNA TGTGCCAGCTCACCAGGAAGGACAGGGGGAATGAACACTGAAGCTTTCTTT. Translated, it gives CASSPGRTGGMNTEAFF.

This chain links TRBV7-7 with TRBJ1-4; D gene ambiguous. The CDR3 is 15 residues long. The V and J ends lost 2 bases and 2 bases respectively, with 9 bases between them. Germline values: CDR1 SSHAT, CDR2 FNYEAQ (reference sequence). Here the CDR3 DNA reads TGTGCCAGCAGCTTAACCCTGGGGACTAATGAAAAACTGTTTTTT. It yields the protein CASSLTLGTNEKLFF.

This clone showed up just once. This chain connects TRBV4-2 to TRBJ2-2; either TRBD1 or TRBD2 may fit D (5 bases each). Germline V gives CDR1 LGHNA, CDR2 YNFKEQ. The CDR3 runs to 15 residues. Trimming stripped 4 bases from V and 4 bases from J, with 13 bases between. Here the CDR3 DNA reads TGTGCCAGCAGCCTGGGACCCAGGGTCACCGGGGAGCTGTTTTTT. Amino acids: CASSLGPRVTGELFF.

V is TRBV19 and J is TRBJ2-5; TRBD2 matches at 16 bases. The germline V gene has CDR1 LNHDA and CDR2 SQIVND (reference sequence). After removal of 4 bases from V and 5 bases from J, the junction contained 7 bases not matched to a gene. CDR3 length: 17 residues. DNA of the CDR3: TGTGCCAGTAGTACCGGGACTAGCGGGAGGGCCAGGGAGACCCAGTACTTC. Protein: CASSTGTSGRARETQYF.

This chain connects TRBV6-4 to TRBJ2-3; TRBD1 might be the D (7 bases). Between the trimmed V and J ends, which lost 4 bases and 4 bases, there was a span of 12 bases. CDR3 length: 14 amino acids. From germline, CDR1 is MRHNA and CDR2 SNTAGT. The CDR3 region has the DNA TGTGCCAGCAGTGGCGGAGGGGGCCCAGATACGCAGTATTTT. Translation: CASSGGGGPDTQYF.

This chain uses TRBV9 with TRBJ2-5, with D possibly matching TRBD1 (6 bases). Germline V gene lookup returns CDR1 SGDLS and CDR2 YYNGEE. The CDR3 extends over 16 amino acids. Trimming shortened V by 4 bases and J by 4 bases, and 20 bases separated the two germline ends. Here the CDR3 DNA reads TGTGCCAGCAGCCTCCGGGACACCCTATCCGTAGAGACCCAGTACTTC. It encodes CASSLRDTLSVETQYF.

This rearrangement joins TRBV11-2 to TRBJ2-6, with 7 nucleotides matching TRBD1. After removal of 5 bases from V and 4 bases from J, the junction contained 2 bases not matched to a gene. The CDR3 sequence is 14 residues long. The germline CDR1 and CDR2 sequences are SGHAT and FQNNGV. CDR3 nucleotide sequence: TGTGCCAGCAGCACAGGGGCCGGGGCCAACGTCCTGACTTTC. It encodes CASSTGAGANVLTF.

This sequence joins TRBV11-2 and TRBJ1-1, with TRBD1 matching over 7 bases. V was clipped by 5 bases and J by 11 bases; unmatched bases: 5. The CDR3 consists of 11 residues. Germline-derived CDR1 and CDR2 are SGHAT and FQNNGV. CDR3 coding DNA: TGTGCCAGCAGCCGACAGGGTTCGGCTTTCTTT. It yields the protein CASSRQGSAFF.

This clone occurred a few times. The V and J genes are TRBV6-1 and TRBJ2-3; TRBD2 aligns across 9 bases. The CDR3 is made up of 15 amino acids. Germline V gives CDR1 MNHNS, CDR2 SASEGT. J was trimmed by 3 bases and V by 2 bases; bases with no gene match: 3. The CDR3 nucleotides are TGTGCCAGCAGTGAAAGAGCGGGAGGAACAGATACGCAGTATTTT. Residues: CASSERAGGTDTQYF.

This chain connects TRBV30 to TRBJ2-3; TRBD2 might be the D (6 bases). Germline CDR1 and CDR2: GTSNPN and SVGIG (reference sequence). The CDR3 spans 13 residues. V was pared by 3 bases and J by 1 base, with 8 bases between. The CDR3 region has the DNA TGTGCCTGGAGGGTAGCGGGCACAGATACGCAGTATTTT. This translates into CAWRVAGTDTQYF.

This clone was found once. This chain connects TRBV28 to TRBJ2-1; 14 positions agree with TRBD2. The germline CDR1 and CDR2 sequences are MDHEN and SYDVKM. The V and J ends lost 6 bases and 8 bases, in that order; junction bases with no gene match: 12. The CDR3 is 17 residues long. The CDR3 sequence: CASRGTSGRDSTDEQFF. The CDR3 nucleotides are TGTGCCAGCAGGGGGACTAGCGGGAGAGACAGTACTGATGAGCAGTTCTTC. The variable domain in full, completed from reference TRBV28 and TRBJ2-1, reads DVKVTQSSRYLVKRTGEKVFLECVQDMDHENMFWYRQDPGLGLRLIYFSYDVKMKEKGDIPEGYSVSREKKERFSLILESASTNQTSMYLCASRGTSGRDSTDEQFFGPGTRLTVL.

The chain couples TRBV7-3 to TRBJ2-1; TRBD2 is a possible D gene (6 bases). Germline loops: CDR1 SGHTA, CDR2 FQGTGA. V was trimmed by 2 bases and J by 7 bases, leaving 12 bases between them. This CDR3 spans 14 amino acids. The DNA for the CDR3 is TGTGCCAGCAGCTTACGCGGGACCCGGAATGAGCAGTTCTTC. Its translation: CASSLRGTRNEQFF.

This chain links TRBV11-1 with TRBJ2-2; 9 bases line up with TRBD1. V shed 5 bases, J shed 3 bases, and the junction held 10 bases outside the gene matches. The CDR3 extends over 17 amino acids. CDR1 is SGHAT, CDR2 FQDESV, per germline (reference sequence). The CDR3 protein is CASSPGTGRSDTGELFF. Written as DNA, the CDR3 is TGTGCCAGCAGCCCGGGGACAGGGAGATCGGACACCGGGGAGCTGTTTTTT.

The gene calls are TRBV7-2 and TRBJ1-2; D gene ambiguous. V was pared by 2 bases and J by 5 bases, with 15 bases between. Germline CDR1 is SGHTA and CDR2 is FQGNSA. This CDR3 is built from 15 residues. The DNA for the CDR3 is TGTGCCAGCAGCTTAACTAGCCGCTCTGGGTATGGCTACACCTTC. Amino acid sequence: CASSLTSRSGYGYTF.

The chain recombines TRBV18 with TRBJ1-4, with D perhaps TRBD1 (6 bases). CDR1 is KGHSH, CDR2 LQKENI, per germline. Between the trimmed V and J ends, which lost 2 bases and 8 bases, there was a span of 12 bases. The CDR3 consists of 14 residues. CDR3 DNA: TGTGCCAGCTCACCAGGGGGGGGCAGCGAAAAACTGTTTTTT. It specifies CASSPGGGSEKLFF.

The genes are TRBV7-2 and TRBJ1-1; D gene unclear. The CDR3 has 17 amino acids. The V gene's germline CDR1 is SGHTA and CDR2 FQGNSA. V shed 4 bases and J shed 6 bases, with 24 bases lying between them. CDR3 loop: CASSSTPPRHPKAEAFF. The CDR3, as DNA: TGTGCCAGCAGCTCTACACCCCCAAGACATCCTAAGGCTGAAGCTTTCTTT.

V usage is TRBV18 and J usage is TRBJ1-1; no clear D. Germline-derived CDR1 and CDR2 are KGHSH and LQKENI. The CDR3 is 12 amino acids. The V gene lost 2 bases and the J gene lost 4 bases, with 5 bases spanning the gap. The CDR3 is CASSPVPTEAFF. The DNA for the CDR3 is TGTGCCAGCTCACCAGTCCCCACTGAAGCTTTCTTT.

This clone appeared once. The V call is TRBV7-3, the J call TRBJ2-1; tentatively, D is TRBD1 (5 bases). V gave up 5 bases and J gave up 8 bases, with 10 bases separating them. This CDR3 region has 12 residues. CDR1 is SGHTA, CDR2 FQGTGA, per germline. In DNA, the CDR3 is TGTGCCAGCAGCCTAGTAGGGGATGAGCAGTTCTTC. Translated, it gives CASSLVGDEQFF.

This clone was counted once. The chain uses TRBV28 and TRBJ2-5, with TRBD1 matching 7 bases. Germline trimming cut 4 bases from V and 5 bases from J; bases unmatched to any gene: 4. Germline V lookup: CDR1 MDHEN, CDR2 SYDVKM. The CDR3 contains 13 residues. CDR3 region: CASSSGGQETQYF. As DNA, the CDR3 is TGTGCCAGCAGTTCAGGGGGACAGGAGACCCAGTACTTC.

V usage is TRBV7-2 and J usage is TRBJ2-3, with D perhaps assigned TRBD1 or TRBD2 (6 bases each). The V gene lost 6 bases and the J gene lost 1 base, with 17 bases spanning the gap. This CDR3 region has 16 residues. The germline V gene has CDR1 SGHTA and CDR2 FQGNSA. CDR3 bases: TGTGCCAGCAGGAGGGGGGTATACGCCCGCACAGATACGCAGTATTTT. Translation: CASRRGVYARTDTQYF.